Presented here are 10 T cell receptor beta chains from one specimen sequenced in a study of multiple sclerosis patients with progressive multifocal leukoencephalopathy. Time point defined: time of PML onset. The repertoire was sequenced with immunoSEQ multiplex PCR; TCRdb's copy has only in-frame clones and lacks some. The table lists about 31,000 clones, 85% to 90% of them singletons. Here the sequenced sample was PBMCs, taken from a patient treated with natalizumab. These receptors were taken from a woman in her twenties or thirties with progressive multifocal leukoencephalopathy.

As DNA, the CDR3 is TGTGCCAGCAGCTTAGCGCGGAGAATAGGGCTGGTCAATGAGCAGTTCTTC. It translates to CASSLARRIGLVNEQFF. The chain couples TRBV7-8 to TRBJ2-1; D is ambiguous. Trimming stripped 0 bases from V and 6 bases from J, with 18 bases between. CDR1 is SGHVS, CDR2 FQNEAQ, per germline. The CDR3 consists of 17 residues.

The V gene is TRBV11-2, the J gene TRBJ2-7; the D gene is possibly TRBD1 (5 bases). CDR3 length: 13 amino acids. CDR1 and CDR2 from the germline V gene are SGHAT and FQNNGV. The V end lost 1 base, the J end lost 5 bases, and 9 bases lay between the germline ends. Written as DNA, the CDR3 is TGTGCCAGCAGCTTAGTGGGGCAAAACGAGCAGTACTTC. This encodes CASSLVGQNEQYF. The full variable domain, in which reference TRBV11-2 and TRBJ2-7 provide the parts outside the CDR3, is EAGVAQSPRYKIIEKRQSVAFWCNPISGHATLYWYQQILGQGPKLLIQFQNNGVVDDSQLPKDRFSAERLKGVDSTLKIQPAKLEDSAVYLCASSLVGQNEQYFGPGTRLTVT.

This clone appeared once. The rearrangement joins TRBV6-1 to TRBJ2-2; D possibly matches TRBD1 or TRBD2 (5 bases each). CDR1 MNHNS and CDR2 SASEGT come from the germline V gene. V was trimmed by 8 bases and J by 6 bases, leaving 19 bases between them. This CDR3 has 15 residues. DNA for the CDR3: TGTGCCAGCGGACAAATAGGGACCGCGGCCGGGGAGCTGTTTTTT. Protein: CASGQIGTAAGELFF.

This clone showed up just a few times. The V and J genes are TRBV10-1 and TRBJ2-3; perhaps TRBD2 as D (6 bases). Germline CDR1 WNHNN, CDR2 SYGVQD (reference sequence). The germline V and J ends were trimmed by 6 bases and 11 bases, with 9 bases remaining between them. The CDR3 is 10 amino acids. CDR3 sequence: CASRGEEQYF. DNA for the CDR3: TGCGCCAGCAGGGGGGAGGAGCAGTATTTT.

This chain connects TRBV30 to TRBJ1-6, with 7 bases aligning to TRBD1. The CDR3 has 16 amino acids. With V trimmed by 3 bases and J by 7 bases, 12 bases remained unmatched. Germline CDR1 is GTSNPN and CDR2 is SVGIG (reference sequence). The CDR3 protein is CAWSQGVKPWNSPLHF. The CDR3 DNA reads TGTGCCTGGAGCCAGGGGGTCAAACCTTGGAATTCACCCCTCCACTTT.

This chain joins TRBV5-1 and TRBJ1-1; 12 positions match TRBD1. CDR1 is SGHRS and CDR2 is YFSETQ in the germline V gene. This CDR3 comprises 13 residues. Trimming removed 4 bases from V and 9 bases from J; junction bases left unmatched: 4. For the CDR3, the DNA is TGCGCCAGCAGCGTGAGGGACAGGGGGCAAGCTTTCTTT. Its protein product is CASSVRDRGQAFF.

This CDR3 reads CASSTASGSWDTQYF. As DNA, the CDR3 is TGTGCCAGCAGCACCGCTAGCGGGAGCTGGGATACGCAGTATTTT. V usage is TRBV7-6 and J usage is TRBJ2-3; TRBD2 agrees at 10 bases. Looked up from germline, CDR1 is SGHVS and CDR2 is FNYEAQ. This CDR3 has 15 residues. The J segment lost 6 bases and the V segment lost 5 bases, leaving 8 bases of the junction unmatched. The full variable domain, in which reference TRBV7-6 and TRBJ2-3 provide the parts outside the CDR3, is GAGVSQSPRYKVTKRGQDVALRCDPISGHVSLYWYRQALGQGPEFLTYFNYEAQQDKSGLPNDRFSAERPEGSISTLTIQRTEQRDSAMYRCASSTASGSWDTQYFGPGTRLTVL.

This sequence joins TRBV7-2 and TRBJ2-3; D gene ambiguous. V was shortened by 5 bases and J by 5 bases, with 14 bases between the two germline ends. Germline CDR1 and CDR2: SGHTA and FQGNSA. The length of the CDR3 is 14 residues. CDR3 DNA sequence: TGTGCCAGCAGCCTCTCTGCCTCGGTAGATACGCAGTATTTT. Its protein is CASSLSASVDTQYF.

The chain recombines TRBV29-1 with TRBJ1-2, with D perhaps matching TRBD1 (6 bases). The CDR3 runs 13 residues. The V end was cut by 8 bases, the J end by 4 bases, with 17 bases between. CDR1 and CDR2 (germline): SQVTM, ANQGSEA. The CDR3 bases are TGCAGCTTTCTTCGGGACACCCCCTATGGCTACACCTTC. Protein sequence: CSFLRDTPYGYTF.

The rearrangement joins TRBV11-3 to TRBJ2-3; D is unresolved. Germline assignment: CDR1 SGHNT and CDR2 YENEEA. V was clipped by 6 bases and J by 3 bases, with 10 bases between them. CDR3 length equals 13 residues. The DNA of the CDR3 is TGTGCCAGCAGACCTGATTCGACAGATACGCAGTATTTT. Its translation: CASRPDSTDTQYF.